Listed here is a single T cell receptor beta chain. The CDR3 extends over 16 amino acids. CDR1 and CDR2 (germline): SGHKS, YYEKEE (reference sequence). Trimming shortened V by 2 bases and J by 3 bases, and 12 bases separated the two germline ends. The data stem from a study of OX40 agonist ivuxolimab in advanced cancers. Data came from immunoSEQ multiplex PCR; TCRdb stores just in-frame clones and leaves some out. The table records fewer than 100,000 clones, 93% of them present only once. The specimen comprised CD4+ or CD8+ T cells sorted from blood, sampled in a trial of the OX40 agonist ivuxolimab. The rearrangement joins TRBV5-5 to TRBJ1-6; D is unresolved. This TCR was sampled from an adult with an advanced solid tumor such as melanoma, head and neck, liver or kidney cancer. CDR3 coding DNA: TGTGCCAGCAGCTTATTTGTGGCGAACTATAATTCACCCCTCCACTTT. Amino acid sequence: CASSLFVANYNSPLHF.